This TCR beta chain appears in the sequencing data of a study of blood T cells in healthy people across ages. Germline-derived CDR1 and CDR2 are SGHRS and YFSETQ. The germline V and J ends were trimmed by 4 bases and 5 bases, with 15 bases remaining between them. There are 14 residues in the CDR3. Ranging in age from roughly 6 to 95, the donors were healthy Caucasian individuals from Russia. Primers used in a second PCR of about 7 to 12 cycles were a sample-barcoded 5' primer and a J-beta primer mix. TCRdb re-called the 5' RACE reads with MiXCR, one entry per CDR3 protein. The sample lists about 760,000 distinct CDR3 sequences; just over 55% were seen once.

The TCR sequence derives from a man in his forties or fifties in good health. Input material: blood. The rearrangement links TRBV5-1 to TRBJ2-5; the D is unclear. The CDR3 nucleotides read TGCGCCAGCAGCATTGGAGTCAGGACGGAGACCCAGTACTTC. Its protein is CASSIGVRTETQYF.